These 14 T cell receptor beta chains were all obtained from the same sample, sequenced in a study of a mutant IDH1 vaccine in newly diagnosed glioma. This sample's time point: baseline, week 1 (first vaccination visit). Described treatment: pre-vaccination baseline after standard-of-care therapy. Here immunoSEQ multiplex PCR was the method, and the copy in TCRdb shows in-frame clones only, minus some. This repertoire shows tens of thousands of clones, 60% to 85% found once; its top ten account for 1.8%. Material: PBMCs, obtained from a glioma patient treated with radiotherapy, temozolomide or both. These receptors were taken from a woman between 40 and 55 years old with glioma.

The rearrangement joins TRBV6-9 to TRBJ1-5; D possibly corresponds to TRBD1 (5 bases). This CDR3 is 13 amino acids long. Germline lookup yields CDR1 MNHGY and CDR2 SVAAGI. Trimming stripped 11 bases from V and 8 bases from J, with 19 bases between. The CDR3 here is CAGPGGDVEPQHF. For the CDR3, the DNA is TGTGCCGGCCCTGGGGGGGATGTTGAGCCCCAGCATTTT.

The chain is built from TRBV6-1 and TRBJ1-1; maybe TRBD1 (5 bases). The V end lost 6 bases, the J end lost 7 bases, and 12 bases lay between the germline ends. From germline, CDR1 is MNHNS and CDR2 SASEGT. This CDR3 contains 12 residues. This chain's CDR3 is CASRFSDSEAFF. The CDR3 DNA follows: TGTGCCAGCAGGTTCTCTGACAGTGAAGCTTTCTTT.

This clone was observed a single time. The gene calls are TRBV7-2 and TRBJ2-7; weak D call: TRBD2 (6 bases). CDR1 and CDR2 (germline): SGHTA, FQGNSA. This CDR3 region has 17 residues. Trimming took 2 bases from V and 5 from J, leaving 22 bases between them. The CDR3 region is CASSLSSGVGGSHEQYF. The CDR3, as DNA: TGTGCCAGCAGCTTAAGTTCGGGTGTGGGGGGTTCCCACGAGCAGTACTTC.

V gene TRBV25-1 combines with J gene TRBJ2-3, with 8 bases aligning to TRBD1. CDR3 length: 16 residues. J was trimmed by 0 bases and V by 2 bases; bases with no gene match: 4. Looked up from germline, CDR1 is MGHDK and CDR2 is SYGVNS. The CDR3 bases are TGTGCCAGCAGTGAAGGGACAGGTTCTAGCACAGATACGCAGTATTTT. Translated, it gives CASSEGTGSSTDTQYF.

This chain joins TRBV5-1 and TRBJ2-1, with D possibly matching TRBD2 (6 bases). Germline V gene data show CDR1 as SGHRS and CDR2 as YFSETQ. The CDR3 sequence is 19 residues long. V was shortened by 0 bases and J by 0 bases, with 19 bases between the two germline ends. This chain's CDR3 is CASSLAATLGGSSYNEQFF. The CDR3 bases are TGCGCCAGCAGCTTGGCCGCGACGTTGGGGGGAAGCTCCTACAATGAGCAGTTCTTC.

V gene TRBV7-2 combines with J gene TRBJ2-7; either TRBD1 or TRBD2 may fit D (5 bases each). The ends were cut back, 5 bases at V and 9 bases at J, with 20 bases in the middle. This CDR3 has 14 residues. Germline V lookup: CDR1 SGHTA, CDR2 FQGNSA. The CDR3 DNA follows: TGTGCCAGCAGCAGGGACGGCTTGAGTTCTGGGCAGTACTTC. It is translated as CASSRDGLSSGQYF.

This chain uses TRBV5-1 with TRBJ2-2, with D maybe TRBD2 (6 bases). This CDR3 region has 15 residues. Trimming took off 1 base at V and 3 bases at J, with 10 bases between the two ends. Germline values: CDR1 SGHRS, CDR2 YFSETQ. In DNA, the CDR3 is TGCGCCAGCAGCTTGCGGGACTCCGACACCGGGGAGCTGTTTTTT. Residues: CASSLRDSDTGELFF.

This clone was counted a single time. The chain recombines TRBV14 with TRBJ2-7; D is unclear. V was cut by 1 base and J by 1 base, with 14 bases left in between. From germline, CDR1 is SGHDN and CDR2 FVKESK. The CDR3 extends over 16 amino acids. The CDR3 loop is CASSQGEAVYSYEQYF. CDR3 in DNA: TGTGCCAGCAGCCAAGGAGAGGCCGTATATTCCTACGAGCAGTACTTC.

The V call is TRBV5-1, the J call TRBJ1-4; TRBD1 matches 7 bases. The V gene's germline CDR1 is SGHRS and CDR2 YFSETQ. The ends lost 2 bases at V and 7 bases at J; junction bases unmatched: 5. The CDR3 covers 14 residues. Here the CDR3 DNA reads TGCGCCAGCAGCTTCCAGGGGGATGGTGAAAAACTGTTTTTT. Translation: CASSFQGDGEKLFF.

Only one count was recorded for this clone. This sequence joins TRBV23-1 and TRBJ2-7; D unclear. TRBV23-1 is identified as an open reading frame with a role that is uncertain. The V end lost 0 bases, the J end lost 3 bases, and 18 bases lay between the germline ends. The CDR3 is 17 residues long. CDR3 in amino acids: CASSQSVSFRWVYEQYF. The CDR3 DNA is TGCGCCAGCAGTCAATCGGTTTCCTTCCGGTGGGTCTACGAGCAGTACTTC.

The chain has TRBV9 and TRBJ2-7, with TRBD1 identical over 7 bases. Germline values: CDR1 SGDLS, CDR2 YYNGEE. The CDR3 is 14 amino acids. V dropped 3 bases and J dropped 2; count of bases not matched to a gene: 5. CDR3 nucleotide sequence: TGTGCCAGCAGCGACGGACAGGACCCCTACGAGCAGTACTTC. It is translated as CASSDGQDPYEQYF. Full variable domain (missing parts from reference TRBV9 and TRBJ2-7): DSGVTQTPKHLITATGQRVTLRCSPRSGDLSVYWYQQSLDQGLQFLIQYYNGEERAKGNILERFSAQQFPDLHSELNLSSLELGDSALYFCASSDGQDPYEQYFGPGTRLTVT.

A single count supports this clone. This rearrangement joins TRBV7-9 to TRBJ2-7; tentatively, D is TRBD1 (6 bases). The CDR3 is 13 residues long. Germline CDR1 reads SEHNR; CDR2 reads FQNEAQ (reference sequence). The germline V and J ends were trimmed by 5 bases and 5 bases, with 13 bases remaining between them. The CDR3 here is CASSATQGDEQYF. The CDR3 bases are TGTGCCAGCAGCGCAACACAGGGAGACGAGCAGTACTTC.

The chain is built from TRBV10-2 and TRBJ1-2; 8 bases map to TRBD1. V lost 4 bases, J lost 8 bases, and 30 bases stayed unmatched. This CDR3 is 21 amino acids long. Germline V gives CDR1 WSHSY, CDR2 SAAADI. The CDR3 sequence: CASSGLGGTGYRPPQSGGYTF. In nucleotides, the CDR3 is TGCGCCAGCAGTGGGTTAGGCGGGACAGGATATCGTCCGCCCCAGTCAGGGGGCTACACCTTC.

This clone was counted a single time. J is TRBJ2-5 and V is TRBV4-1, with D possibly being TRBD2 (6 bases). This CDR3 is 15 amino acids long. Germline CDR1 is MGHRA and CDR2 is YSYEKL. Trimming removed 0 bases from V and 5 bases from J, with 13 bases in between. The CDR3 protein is CASSQDLRLGETQYF. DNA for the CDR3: TGCGCCAGCAGCCAAGATCTCAGACTAGGGGAGACCCAGTACTTC.